The clone carrying this T cell receptor (beta chain) has a count of ten or more. Antigen unknown. iRepertoire HTBI primers and Arm-PCR of CDR3 regions built TCR beta libraries. Each CDR3 protein is one row after TCRdb ran MiXCR on the multiplex PCR reads. The sample has around 250,000 distinct CDR3 sequences, around 20% seen once. This sample is drawn from a study of regulatory T cells in long-lasting Graves disease. Study at large: Newly diagnosed Graves' patients had under 3 months of antithyroid drugs. General observations from the study: Persistent disease was associated with favored TRBV28 usage and with favored use of TRBJ1-2 and TRBJ2-5. Newly diagnosed Graves' patients had higher TCR diversity than persistent ones. Persistent patients had a count of shared public clonotypes (approximately 2,800) that exceeded that of new patients (almost 1,000).

As to time point: newly diagnosed GD, antithyroid drugs for less than 3 months. Extracted PBMC RNA gave rise to the TCR library. Germline lookup yields CDR1 SNHLY and CDR2 FYNNEI. The CDR3 spans 14 residues. V was clipped by 3 bases and J by 2 bases, with 8 bases between them. The chain employs TRBV2 and TRBJ2-1; no clear D. This specimen was peripheral blood mononuclear cells (PBMCs), taken at new diagnosis, from a patient treated with antithyroid drugs. The sequence derives from a female donor with Graves disease. The CDR3 reads CASSDRKPYNEQFF. DNA for the CDR3: TGTGCCAGCAGTGATAGGAAGCCCTACAATGAGCAGTTCTTC.